This T cell receptor beta chain comes out of a study of T cell repertoires in cytomegalovirus infection. In germline, CDR1 is MNHNY, CDR2 SVGAGI (reference sequence). The CDR3 has 14 amino acids. V was clipped by 2 bases and J by 7 bases, with 14 bases between them. On this clonotype itself: Its antigen is as yet unknown.

TCRdb passed the reads through MiXCR, listing each CDR3 protein once. This sample has 650,000 to 900,000 distinct CDR3 sequences, with almost 30% found just once. The sample in question was cultured CD8+ T cells from PBMCs, obtained from culture after CMV antigen stimulation. V is TRBV6-6 and J is TRBJ1-2, with D perhaps matching TRBD1 (5 bases). The source of this sequence is a human donor in good health (CMV status not recorded). Some clones in this sample may be carry-over from other donors' samples. DNA of the CDR3: TGTGCCAGCAGTTACGATGGACACCGGGGTGGCTACACCTTC. This gives the protein CASSYDGHRGGYTF.